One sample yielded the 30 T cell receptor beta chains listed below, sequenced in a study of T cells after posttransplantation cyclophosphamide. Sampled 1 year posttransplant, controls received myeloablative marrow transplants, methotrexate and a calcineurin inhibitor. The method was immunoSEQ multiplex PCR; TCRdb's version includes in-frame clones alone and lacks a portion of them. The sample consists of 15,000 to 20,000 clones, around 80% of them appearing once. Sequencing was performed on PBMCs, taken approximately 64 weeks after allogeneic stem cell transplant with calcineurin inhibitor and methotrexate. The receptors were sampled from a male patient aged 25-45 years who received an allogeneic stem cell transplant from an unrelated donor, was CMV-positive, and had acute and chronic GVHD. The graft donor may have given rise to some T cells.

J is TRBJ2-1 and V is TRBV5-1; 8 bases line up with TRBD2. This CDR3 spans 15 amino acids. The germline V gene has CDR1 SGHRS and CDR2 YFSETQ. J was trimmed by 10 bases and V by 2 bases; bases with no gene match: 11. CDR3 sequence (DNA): TGCGCCAGCAGCTTCGCCAGCGGGAGCACGGGGGAGCAGTTCTTC. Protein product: CASSFASGSTGEQFF.

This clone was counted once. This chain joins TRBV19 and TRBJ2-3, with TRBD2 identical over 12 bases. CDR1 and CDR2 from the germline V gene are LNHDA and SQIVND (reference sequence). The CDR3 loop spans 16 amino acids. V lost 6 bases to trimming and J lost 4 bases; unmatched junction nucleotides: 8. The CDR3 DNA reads TGTGCCAGTAGGGCTAGCGGGGGGGCCTCATCAGATACGCAGTATTTT. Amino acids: CASRASGGASSDTQYF. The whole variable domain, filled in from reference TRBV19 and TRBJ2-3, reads DGGITQSPKYLFRKEGQNVTLSCEQNLNHDAMYWYRQDPGQGLRLIYYSQIVNDFQKGDIAEGYSVSREKKESFPLTVTSAQKNPTAFYLCASRASGGASSDTQYFGPGTRLTVL.

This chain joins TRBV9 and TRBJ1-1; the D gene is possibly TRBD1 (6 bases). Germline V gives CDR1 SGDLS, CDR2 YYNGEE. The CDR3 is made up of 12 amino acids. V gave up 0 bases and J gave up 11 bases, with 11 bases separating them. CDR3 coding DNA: TGTGCCAGCAGCGTAGAGGGGGGGGCGGCTTTCTTT. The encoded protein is CASSVEGGAAFF.

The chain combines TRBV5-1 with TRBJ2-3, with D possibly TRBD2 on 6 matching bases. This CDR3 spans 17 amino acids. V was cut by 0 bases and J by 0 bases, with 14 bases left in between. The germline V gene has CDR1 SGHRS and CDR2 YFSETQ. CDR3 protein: CASSLGGLAPSTDTQYF. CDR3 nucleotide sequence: TGCGCCAGCAGCTTGGGGGGTCTAGCGCCTAGCACAGATACGCAGTATTTT.

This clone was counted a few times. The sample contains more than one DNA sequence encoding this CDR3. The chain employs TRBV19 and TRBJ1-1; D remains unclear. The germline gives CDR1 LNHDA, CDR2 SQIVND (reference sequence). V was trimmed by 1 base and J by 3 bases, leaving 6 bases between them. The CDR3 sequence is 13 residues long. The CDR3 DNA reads TGTGCCAGTAGTATAGCCCTATACACTGAAGCTTTCTTT. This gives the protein CASSIALYTEAFF.

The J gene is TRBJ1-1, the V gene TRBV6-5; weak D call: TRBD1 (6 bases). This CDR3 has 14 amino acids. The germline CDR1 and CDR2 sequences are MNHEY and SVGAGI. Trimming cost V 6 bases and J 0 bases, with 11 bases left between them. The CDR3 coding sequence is TGTGCCAGCAGCACACAGGGCTTGAACACTGAAGCTTTCTTT. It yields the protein CASSTQGLNTEAFF.

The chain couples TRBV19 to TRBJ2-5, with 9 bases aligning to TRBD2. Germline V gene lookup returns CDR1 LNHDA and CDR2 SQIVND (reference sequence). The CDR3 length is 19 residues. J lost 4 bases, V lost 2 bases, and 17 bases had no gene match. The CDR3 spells CASSISGRRASGTLETQYF. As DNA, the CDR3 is TGTGCCAGTAGTATATCAGGCCGGAGGGCTAGCGGGACTCTAGAGACCCAGTACTTC.

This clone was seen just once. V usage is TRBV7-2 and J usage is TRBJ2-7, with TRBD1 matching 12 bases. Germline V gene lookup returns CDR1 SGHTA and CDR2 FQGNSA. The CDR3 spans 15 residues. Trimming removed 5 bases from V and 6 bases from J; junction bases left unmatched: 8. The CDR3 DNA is TGTGCCAGCAGCGGGGGGGGACAGGGGGCTTCCGAGCAGTACTTC. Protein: CASSGGGQGASEQYF.

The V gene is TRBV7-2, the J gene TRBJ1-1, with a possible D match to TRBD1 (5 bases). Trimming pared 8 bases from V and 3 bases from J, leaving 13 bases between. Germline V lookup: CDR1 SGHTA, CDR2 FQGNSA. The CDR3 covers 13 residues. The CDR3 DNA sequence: TGTGCCAGCTCTTCGGCGGGACACACTGAAGCTTTCTTT. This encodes CASSSAGHTEAFF.

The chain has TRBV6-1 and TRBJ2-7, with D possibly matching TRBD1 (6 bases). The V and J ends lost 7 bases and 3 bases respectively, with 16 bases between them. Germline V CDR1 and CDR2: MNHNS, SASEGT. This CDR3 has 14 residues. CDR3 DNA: TGTGCCAGCAAACGAGGGAACAGGGACTACGAGCAGTACTTC. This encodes CASKRGNRDYEQYF.

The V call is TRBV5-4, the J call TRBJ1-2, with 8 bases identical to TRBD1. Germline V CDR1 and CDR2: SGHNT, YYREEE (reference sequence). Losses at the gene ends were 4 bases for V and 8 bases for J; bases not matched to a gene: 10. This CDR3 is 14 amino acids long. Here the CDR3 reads CASSTETGAEGYTF. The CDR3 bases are TGTGCCAGCAGCACGGAGACAGGGGCGGAGGGCTACACCTTC.

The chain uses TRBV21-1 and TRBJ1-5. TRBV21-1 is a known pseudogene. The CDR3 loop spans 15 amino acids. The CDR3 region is CASSKGGVSNQPQHF. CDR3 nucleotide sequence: TGTGCCAGCAGCAAGGGGGGTGTTAGCAATCAGCCCCAGCATTTT.

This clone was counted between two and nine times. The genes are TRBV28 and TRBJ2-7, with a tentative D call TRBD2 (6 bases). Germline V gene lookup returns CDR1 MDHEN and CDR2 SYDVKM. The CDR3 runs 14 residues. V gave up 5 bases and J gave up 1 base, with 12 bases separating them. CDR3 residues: CASSEGGVSYEQYF. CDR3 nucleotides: TGTGCCAGCAGTGAGGGAGGAGTTTCCTACGAGCAGTACTTC.

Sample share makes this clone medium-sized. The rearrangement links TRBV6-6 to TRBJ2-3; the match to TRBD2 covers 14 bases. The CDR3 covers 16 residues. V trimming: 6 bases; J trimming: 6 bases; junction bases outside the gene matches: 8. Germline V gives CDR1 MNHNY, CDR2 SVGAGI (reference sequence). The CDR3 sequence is CASRTGLAGAFDTQYF. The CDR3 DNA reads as TGTGCCAGCAGAACGGGACTAGCGGGGGCGTTTGATACGCAGTATTTT.

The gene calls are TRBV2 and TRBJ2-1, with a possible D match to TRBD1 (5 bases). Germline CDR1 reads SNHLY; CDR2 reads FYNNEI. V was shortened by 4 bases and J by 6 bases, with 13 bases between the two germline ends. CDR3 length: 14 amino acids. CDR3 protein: CASSVAGISNEQFF. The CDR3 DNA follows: TGTGCCAGCAGTGTGGCAGGGATCTCCAATGAGCAGTTCTTC.

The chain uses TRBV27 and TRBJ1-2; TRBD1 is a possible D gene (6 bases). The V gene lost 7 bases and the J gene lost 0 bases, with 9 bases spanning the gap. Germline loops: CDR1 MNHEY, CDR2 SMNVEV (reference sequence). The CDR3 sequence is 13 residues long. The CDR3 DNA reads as TGTGCCAGCACGGACAGATCTAACTATGGCTACACCTTC. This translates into CASTDRSNYGYTF.

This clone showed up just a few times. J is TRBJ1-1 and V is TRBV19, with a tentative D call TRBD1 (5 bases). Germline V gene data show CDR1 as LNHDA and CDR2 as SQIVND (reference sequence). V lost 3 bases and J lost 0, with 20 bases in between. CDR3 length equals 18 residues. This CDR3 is CASSILPGNDRMNTEAFF. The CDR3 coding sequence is TGTGCCAGTAGTATCCTTCCAGGGAACGATCGAATGAACACTGAAGCTTTCTTT.

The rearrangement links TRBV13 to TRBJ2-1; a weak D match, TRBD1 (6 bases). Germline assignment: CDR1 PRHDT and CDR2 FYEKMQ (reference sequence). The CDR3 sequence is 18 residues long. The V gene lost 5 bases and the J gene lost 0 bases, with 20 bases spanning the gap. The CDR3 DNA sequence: TGTGCCAGCAGCGCATCCGGGACAACCCAAATCTCCTACAATGAGCAGTTCTTC. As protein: CASSASGTTQISYNEQFF.

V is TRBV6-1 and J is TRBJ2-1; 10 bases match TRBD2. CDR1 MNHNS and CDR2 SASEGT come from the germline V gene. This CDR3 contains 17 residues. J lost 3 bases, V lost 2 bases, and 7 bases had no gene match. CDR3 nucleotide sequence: TGTGCCAGCAGTGAAATAGGTAGCGGGGGGTTCTACAATGAGCAGTTCTTC. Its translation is CASSEIGSGGFYNEQFF.

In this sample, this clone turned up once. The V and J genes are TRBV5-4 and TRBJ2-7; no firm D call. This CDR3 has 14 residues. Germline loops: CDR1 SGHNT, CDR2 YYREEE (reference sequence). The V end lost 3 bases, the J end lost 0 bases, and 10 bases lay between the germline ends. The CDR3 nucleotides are TGTGCCAGCAGCTCTTTCGATAGCTCCTACGAGCAGTACTTC. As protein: CASSSFDSSYEQYF. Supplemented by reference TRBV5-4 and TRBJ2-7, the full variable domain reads ETGVTQSPTHLIKTRGQQVTLRCSSQSGHNTVSWYQQALGQGPQFIFQYYREEENGRGNFPPRFSGLQFPNYSSELNVNALELDDSALYLCASSSFDSSYEQYFGPGTRLTVT.

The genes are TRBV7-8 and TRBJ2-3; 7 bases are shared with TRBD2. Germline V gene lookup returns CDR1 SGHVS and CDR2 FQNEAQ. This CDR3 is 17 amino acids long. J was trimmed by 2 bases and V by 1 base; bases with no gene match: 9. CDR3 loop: CASSLVDLAVVTDTQYF. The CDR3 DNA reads TGTGCCAGCAGCTTAGTAGACCTAGCGGTGGTCACAGATACGCAGTATTTT.

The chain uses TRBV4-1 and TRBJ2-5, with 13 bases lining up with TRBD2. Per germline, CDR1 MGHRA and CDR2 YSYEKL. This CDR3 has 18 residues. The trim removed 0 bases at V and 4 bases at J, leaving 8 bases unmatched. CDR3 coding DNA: TGCGCCAGCAGCCAAGATATCCGGACTAGCGGGGGACGAGAGACCCAGTACTTC. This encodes CASSQDIRTSGGRETQYF.

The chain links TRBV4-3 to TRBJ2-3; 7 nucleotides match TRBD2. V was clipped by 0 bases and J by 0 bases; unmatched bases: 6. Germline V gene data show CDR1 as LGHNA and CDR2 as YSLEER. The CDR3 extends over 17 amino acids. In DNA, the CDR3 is TGCGCCAGCAGCCAAGATATGGGGCGGGGGAGCACAGATACGCAGTATTTT. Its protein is CASSQDMGRGSTDTQYF.

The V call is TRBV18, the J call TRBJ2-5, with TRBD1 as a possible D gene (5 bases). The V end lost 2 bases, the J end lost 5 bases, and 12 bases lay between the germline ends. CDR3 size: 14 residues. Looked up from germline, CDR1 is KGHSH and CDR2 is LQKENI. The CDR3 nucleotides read TGTGCCAGCTCACCATCGACAGAGCTTGAGACCCAGTACTTC. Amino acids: CASSPSTELETQYF.

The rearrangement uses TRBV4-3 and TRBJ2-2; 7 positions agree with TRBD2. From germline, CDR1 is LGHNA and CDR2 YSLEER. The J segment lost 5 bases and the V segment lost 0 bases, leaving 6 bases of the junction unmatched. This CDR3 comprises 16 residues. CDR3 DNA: TGCGCCAGCAGCCAAGATTGGAGCGGGGATACCGGGGAGCTGTTTTTT. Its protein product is CASSQDWSGDTGELFF.

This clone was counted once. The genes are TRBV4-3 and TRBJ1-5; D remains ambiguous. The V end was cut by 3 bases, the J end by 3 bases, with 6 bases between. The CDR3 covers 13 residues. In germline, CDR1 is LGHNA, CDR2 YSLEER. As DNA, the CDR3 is TGCGCCAGCAGCCAGGCAACCAATCAGCCCCAGCATTTT. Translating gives CASSQATNQPQHF.

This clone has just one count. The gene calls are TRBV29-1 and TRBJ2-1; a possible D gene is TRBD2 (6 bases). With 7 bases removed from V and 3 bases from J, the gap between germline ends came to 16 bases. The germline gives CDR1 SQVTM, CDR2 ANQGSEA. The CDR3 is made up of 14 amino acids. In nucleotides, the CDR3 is TGCAGCGCAGAGACGACCGGGAGCTACAATGAGCAGTTCTTC. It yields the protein CSAETTGSYNEQFF.

CDR3: CASSLSRAGGGYEQYF. The CDR3 DNA reads TGTGCCAGCAGCTTAAGTCGGGCGGGAGGTGGATACGAGCAGTACTTC. This chain uses TRBV7-9 with TRBJ2-5; TRBD2 matches at 8 bases. The assigned J gene may be wrong: the sequence end matches TRBJ2-7 better. The CDR3 is 16 amino acids. The germline CDR1 and CDR2 sequences are SEHNR and FQNEAQ (reference sequence).

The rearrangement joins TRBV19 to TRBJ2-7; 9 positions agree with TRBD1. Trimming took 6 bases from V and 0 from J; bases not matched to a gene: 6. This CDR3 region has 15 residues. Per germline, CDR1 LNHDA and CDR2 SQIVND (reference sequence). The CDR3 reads CASRMGQGSSYEQYF. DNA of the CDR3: TGTGCCAGTAGGATGGGACAGGGTAGCTCCTACGAGCAGTACTTC.

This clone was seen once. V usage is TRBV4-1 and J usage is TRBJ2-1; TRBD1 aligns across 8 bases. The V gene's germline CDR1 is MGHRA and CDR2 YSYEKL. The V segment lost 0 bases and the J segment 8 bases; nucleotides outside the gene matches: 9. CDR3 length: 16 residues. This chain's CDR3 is CASSQEWGAGGHEQFF. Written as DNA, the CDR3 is TGCGCCAGCAGCCAAGAGTGGGGGGCAGGGGGCCATGAGCAGTTCTTC.